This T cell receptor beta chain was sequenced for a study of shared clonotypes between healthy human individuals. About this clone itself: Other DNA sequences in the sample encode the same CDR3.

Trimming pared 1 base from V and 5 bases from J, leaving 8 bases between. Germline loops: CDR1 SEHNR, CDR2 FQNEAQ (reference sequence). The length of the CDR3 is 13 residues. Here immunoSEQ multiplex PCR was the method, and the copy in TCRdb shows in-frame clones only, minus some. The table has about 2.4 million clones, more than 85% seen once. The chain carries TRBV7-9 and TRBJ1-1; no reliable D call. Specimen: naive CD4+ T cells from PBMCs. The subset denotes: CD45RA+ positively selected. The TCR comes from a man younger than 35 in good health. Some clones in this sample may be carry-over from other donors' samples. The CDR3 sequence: CASSLGIGTEAFF. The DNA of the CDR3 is TGTGCCAGCAGCTTAGGTATCGGAACTGAAGCTTTCTTT. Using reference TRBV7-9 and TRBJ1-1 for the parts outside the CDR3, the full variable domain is DTGVSQNPRHKITKRGQNVTFRCDPISEHNRLYWYRQTLGQGPEFLTYFQNEAQLEKSRLLSDRFSAERPKGSFSTLEIQRTEQGDSAMYLCASSLGIGTEAFFGQGTRLTVV.